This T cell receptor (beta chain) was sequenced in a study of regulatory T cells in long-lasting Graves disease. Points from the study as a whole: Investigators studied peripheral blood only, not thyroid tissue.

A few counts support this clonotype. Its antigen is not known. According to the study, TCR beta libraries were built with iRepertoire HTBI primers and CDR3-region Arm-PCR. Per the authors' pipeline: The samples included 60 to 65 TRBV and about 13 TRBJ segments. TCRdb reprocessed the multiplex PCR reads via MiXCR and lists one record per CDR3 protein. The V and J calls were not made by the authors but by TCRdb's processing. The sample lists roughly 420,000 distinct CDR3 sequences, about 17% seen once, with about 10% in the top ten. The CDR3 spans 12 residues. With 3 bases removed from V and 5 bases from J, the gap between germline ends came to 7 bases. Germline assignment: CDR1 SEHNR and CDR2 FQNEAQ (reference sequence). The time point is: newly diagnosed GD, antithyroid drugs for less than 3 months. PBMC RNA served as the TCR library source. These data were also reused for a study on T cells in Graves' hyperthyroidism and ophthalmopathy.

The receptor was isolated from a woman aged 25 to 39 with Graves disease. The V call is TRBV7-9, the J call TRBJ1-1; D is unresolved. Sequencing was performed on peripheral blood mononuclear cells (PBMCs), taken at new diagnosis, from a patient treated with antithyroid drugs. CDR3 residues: CASSFGATEAFF. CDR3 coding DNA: TGTGCCAGCAGCTTTGGTGCGACTGAAGCTTTCTTT.